Here is one TCR beta chain with its context. Its cognate antigen has yet to be identified. One base away there is no much larger clone; base qualities are not given. This sample stems from a study of molecular identifiers for immune sequencing clone quantification (dated by TCRdb to 2017 to 2018). The study in broad terms: For a replicate experiment, RNA from 20,000 or 100,000 naive CD8 T cells was divided into five aliquots, and four of the five aliquots were sequenced. CD8 T cells were used in a methods study to benchmark molecular-identifier clustering-based TCR repertoire sequencing (MIDCIRS) and TCR RNA copy counting. Study-wide conclusions, independent of this receptor: Identical TCR molecules sharing a barcode could cause highly expanded clone sizes to be underestimated. Clones above 20 RNA copies held over 99% of molecules in CMV-specific effector cells but under 1% in naive cells. About 3 recovered TCR RNA copies per cell were obtained by modeling, versus about 9 by digital PCR, implying a capture efficiency of about 30%. A single cell's worth of spiked-in Jurkat TCR RNA was reported detectable even among under 1.3 million naive CD8 T cells. The naive libraries included spiked-in Jurkat TCR RNA (roughly 11 copies' worth), and this RNA is not part of the donor repertoire. When barcode sub-clustering was not used, chimeric consensus sequences inflated TCR diversity, with chimeras reaching as high as 47%.

The library was obtained by PCR. The sample was run on a NextSeq 500. Bulk TCR libraries were generated as previously described, with the TCR primers listed in Table S5 used. The Qiagen AllPrep DNA/RNA kit was used to purify total RNA. Before analysis, reads from multiple sequencing runs of the same library were pooled. The study's own analysis went as follows. Only reads with exact TCR constant sequence were kept, trimmed to 150 nt, and grouped by their 12-nt molecular barcodes. Reads in each barcode group were sub-clustered using a 15% Levenshtein threshold, and a quality-weighted consensus sequence was built for each RNA molecule. Non-functional sequences were filtered out, along with any lower-count sequence sitting one edit away from another sequence. Based on a fit of two negative binomial distributions, barcode sub-clusters having less than 20% of the maximum read count were discarded. TCRdb ran its own pipeline on the public reads, namely fastp trimming at Q25 and MiXCR clone calling, and kept in-frame beta chains. A single entry per CDR3 protein holds the most common genes and DNA from its merged rows. The V and J calls here are based on TCRdb, not the publication. For this sample there are about 510,000 distinct CDR3 sequences; about a quarter appear just once. Together, the top ten hold approximately 0.76% of the sample.

The germline V gene (reference sequence) supplies CDR1 LGHDT and CDR2 YNNKEL. Clipping removes 0 bases from V and 4 bases from J, with 11 as the unmatched junction base count. The CDR3 has 18 amino acids, counting the end cysteine and phenylalanine. The kept DNA is CDR3 alone, 54 bases in frame from the first base. Naive CD8 T cell libraries were made from about 20,000 to 1,000,000 sorted cells using 10%, 30% or 50% of purified RNA. Naive CD8 T cells, defined as CD8+CD4-CCR7+CD45RA+, were FACS-sorted into RLT Plus buffer on a BD FACSAria II. Detection sensitivity was tested by spiking Jurkat RNA equal to ten TCR copies' worth into samples containing roughly 19,000-1,000,000 naive CD8 T cells. Enrichment of CD8 T cells was done with RosetteSep CD8+ T Cell Enrichment Cocktail plus Ficoll-Paque, and ACK red cell lysis came afterward.

The source material was naive CD8+ T cells from blood, with Jurkat cell RNA spiked in. The cell subset or site label, as the study defines it: FACS-sorted CD8+CD4-CCR7+CD45RA+ naive T cells. The source of this sequence is a human donor in good health. Some libraries in this study had Jurkat cell RNA spiked in. This chain joins TRBV3-1 to TRBJ2-1, with 8 central nucleotides matching TRBD1. The DNA reads TGTGCCAGCAGCCAAGATCGCGCCCGGACAGGGCTATACAATGAGCAGTTCTTC. It translates to CASSQDRARTGLYNEQFF.